This T cell receptor (beta chain) was captured by sequencing in a study of control samples from healthy donors and cancer patients. The CDR3 is made up of 17 amino acids. Germline V lookup: CDR1 LGHNA, CDR2 YNFKEQ. Germline trimming cut 0 bases from V and 3 bases from J; bases unmatched to any gene: 7. This table comes from immunoSEQ multiplex PCR, and its TCRdb copy is limited to in-frame clones, with some not included. Of about 120,000 clones in the sample, around nine tenths were seen once. The clonotype was recovered from a man aged 25-45 years in good health. The chain uses TRBV4-2 and TRBJ1-2, with 10 bases matching TRBD1. Sequencing was done on a sample of blood. The CDR3 DNA sequence: TGTGCCAGCAGCCAAGATCTAGGGACAGGGGTGGACTATGGCTACACCTTC. Translating it yields CASSQDLGTGVDYGYTF.